A single sample is the source of the 32 T cell receptor beta chains below, sequenced in a study of tumor and adjacent non-tumor tissue in lung cancer. No cell sorting was done before RNA was extracted from the tissue. A modified ARM-PCR protocol with three rounds of nested PCR amplified TCRbeta. One entry per CDR3 protein results from TCRdb running MiXCR on the multiplex PCR reads. The data show under 100,000 distinct CDR3 sequences, around 59% seen once. The sequencing input was lung tumor tissue. These receptor sequences come from a man between 65 and 85 years old with non-small cell lung cancer.

Regarding this clonotype: A single base separates this from a much larger clone, so it may be a read error. V is TRBV6-5 and J is TRBJ1-2, with D possibly being TRBD1 (6 bases). Per germline, CDR1 MNHEY and CDR2 SVGAGI. The CDR3 contains 17 residues. The CDR3 DNA reads TGTGTCAGCAGTGTCACACAGGGTAGAAGTCCCTCATATGGCTACACCTTC. This encodes CVSSVTQGRSPSYGYTF.

This clonotype appeared a few times. A much larger clone is a single base away; this may be a read error. V is TRBV10-3 and J is TRBJ2-7; D is unresolved. V shed 7 bases and J shed 7 bases, with 11 bases lying between them. Germline V CDR1 and CDR2: ENHRY, SYGVKD. The CDR3 runs 11 residues. As DNA, the CDR3 is TGTGCCATCAACACAGATACGGAGCAGTACTTC. Translation gives CAINTDTEQYF.

The chain recombines TRBV6-6 with TRBJ1-4; D is unresolved. The V end was cut by 6 bases, the J end by 7 bases, with 12 bases between. Germline lookup yields CDR1 MNHNY and CDR2 SVGAGI (reference sequence). The CDR3 has 13 residues. The CDR3 loop reads CASSRTGGEKLFF. The CDR3 bases are TGTGCCAGCAGCCGTACCGGAGGTGAAAAACTGTTTTTT.

As concerns this clonotype: This sequence may be a read error, since a much larger clone differs from it by one base. V gene TRBV29-1 combines with J gene TRBJ1-2; D may be TRBD1 (6 bases). The CDR3 totals 15 residues. With 2 bases removed from V and 2 bases from J, the gap between germline ends came to 15 bases. Germline V gene sequence: CDR1 SQVTM, CDR2 ANQGSEA. CDR3 loop: CSVESSGDWNYGYTF. Here the CDR3 DNA reads TGCAGCGTTGAAAGTTCAGGGGACTGGAACTATGGCTACACCTTC.

At least ten counts were recorded for this clonotype. The chain joins TRBV7-8 to TRBJ2-7, with D perhaps matching TRBD1 or TRBD2 (5 bases each). The germline CDR1 and CDR2 sequences are SGHVS and FQNEAQ. The CDR3 is 13 amino acids. Trimming took off 1 base at V and 7 bases at J, with 11 bases between the two ends. The CDR3 loop reads CASSLEAGREQYF. CDR3 in DNA: TGTGCCAGCAGCTTAGAAGCAGGGAGAGAGCAGTACTTC. Looking up the rest from reference TRBV7-8 and TRBJ2-7 gives the full variable domain: GAGVSQSPRYKVAKRGQDVALRCDPISGHVSLFWYQQALGQGPEFLTYFQNEAQLDKSGLPSDRFFAERPEGSVSTLKIQRTQQEDSAVYLCASSLEAGREQYFGPGTRLTVT.

This clonotype was picked up one time. A read error is possible here, since a much larger clone lies one base away. The chain combines TRBV5-1 with TRBJ1-5; possible D gene TRBD1, 5 bases. Trimming cost V 7 bases and J 3 bases, with 17 bases left between them. Germline V CDR1 and CDR2: SGHRS, YFSETQ. This CDR3 comprises 15 residues. CDR3 region: CASRLNLQVNQPQHF. The CDR3 region has the DNA TGCGCCAGCCGGCTTAATCTACAGGTCAATCAGCCCCAGCATTTT.

This clonotype was seen more than once but under ten times. This sequence joins TRBV5-6 and TRBJ2-6; no clear D. The CDR3 is 16 residues long. Trimming removed 1 base at V and 0 bases at J, with 8 bases between. Germline V lookup: CDR1 SGHDT, CDR2 YYEEEE. The chain's CDR3 is CASSLRPPSGANVLTF. The DNA of the CDR3 is TGTGCCAGCAGCTTGCGGCCCCCCTCTGGGGCCAACGTCCTGACTTTC.

The rearrangement uses TRBV28 and TRBJ2-7; TRBD1 matches at 10 bases. Per the germline V gene, CDR1 is MDHEN and CDR2 is SYDVKM. The J segment lost 6 bases and the V segment lost 5 bases, leaving 7 bases of the junction unmatched. The CDR3 is 14 amino acids. CDR3 DNA sequence: TGTGCCAGCAGTACCGGGACAGGGGTTTTCGAGCAGTACTTC. Translated, it gives CASSTGTGVFEQYF.

The genes are TRBV11-2 and TRBJ2-3; tentatively, D is TRBD2 (6 bases). V was clipped by 4 bases and J by 4 bases, with 18 bases between them. The CDR3 is made up of 16 amino acids. In germline, CDR1 is SGHAT, CDR2 FQNNGV. The CDR3: CASSSGHRGGADTQYF. In DNA, the CDR3 is TGTGCCAGCAGCTCGGGCCATCGGGGAGGCGCAGATACGCAGTATTTT.

On this clonotype itself: Likely a read error: the CDR3 ends without its conserved phenylalanine or tryptophan. The rearrangement uses TRBV11-1 and TRBJ2-5; D not certain. V lost 0 bases, J lost 2 bases, and 7 bases lay in between. CDR3 length equals 14 residues. Germline values: CDR1 SGHAT, CDR2 FQDESV (reference sequence). CDR3 residues: CASSLAIRQETQYY. DNA for the CDR3: TGTGCCAGCAGCTTAGCCATTAGGCAAGAGACCCAGTACTAT.

Details on this clonotype: Sequence at one end of the junction differs from germline and may be a read error. The chain is built from TRBV6-2 or TRBV6-3 and TRBJ2-6, with D possibly being TRBD1 (5 bases). The CDR3 is made up of 15 amino acids. CDR1 and CDR2 (germline): MNHEY, SVGEGT. The CDR3 reads CASSREASGANVPTF. CDR3 sequence (DNA): TGTGCCAGTAGCCGAGAAGCCTCTGGGGCCAACGTCCCGACTTTC.

This clonotype was picked up a small number of times. The V gene is TRBV6-1, the J gene TRBJ2-2; no clear D. This CDR3 contains 16 residues. From germline, CDR1 is MNHNS and CDR2 SASEGT. The germline V and J ends were trimmed by 4 bases and 7 bases, with 19 bases remaining between them. CDR3 loop: CASSVGQFFSNGELFF. The CDR3 DNA sequence: TGTGCCAGCAGTGTCGGGCAGTTTTTTAGCAACGGGGAGCTGTTTTTT.

This clonotype appeared a few times. V usage is TRBV12-3 or TRBV12-4 and J usage is TRBJ2-3; D may correspond to TRBD1 or TRBD2 (6 bases each). The CDR3 is 15 amino acids. V lost 6 bases to trimming and J lost 0 bases, with 13 bases between them. CDR3 nucleotides: TGTGCCAGCAGGGCGACGGGGGCTAGCACAGATACGCAGTATTTT. It specifies CASRATGASTDTQYF.

This sequence joins TRBV5-1 and TRBJ2-5; a weak D match, TRBD2 (6 bases). The CDR3 contains 17 residues. Trimming cost V 0 bases and J 0 bases, with 15 bases left between them. Germline-derived CDR1 and CDR2 are SGHRS and YFSETQ. The CDR3 loop is CASSLGDSSVYQETQYF. CDR3 coding DNA: TGCGCCAGCAGCTTGGGAGACTCTAGCGTGTACCAAGAGACCCAGTACTTC.

To note about this clonotype: One junction end does not reproduce the germline sequence, and a read error may be involved. This sequence joins TRBV6-1 and TRBJ1-4; a weak D match, TRBD1 (5 bases). Germline CDR1 is MNHNS and CDR2 is SASEGT. This CDR3 contains 17 residues. Here the CDR3 reads CTSSKSQTGRLAEKLFF. The CDR3 DNA follows: TGTACCAGCAGTAAAAGTCAGACGGGACGTTTGGCTGAAAAATTGTTTTTT.

This clonotype was seen a few times. A read error may explain this, as a much larger clone is one base away. This chain uses TRBV5-5 with TRBJ1-2; D remains ambiguous. Germline V lookup: CDR1 SGHKS, CDR2 YYEKEE (reference sequence). The CDR3 consists of 12 residues. CDR3 bases: TGTGCCGGCAGATCCCCGGGCTATGGCTACACCTTC. This translates into CAGRSPGYGYTF.

At least ten counts were recorded for this clonotype. The rearrangement joins TRBV6-5 to TRBJ1-1; TRBD1 matches at 10 bases. CDR1 and CDR2 from the germline V gene are MNHEY and SVGAGI. The ends lost 9 bases at V and 4 bases at J; junction bases unmatched: 11. The CDR3 totals 15 residues. CDR3: CASSRQGAGGTEAFF. The CDR3 coding sequence is TGTGCCAGTAGCCGACAGGGGGCAGGGGGCACTGAAGCTTTCTTT.

J is TRBJ2-5 and V is TRBV11-2; D remains unclear. Germline V gives CDR1 SGHAT, CDR2 FQNNGV. V was pared by 5 bases and J by 1 base, with 5 bases between. The CDR3 is 12 amino acids. CDR3 in amino acids: CASSPCQETQYF. The CDR3 DNA reads TGTGCCAGCAGCCCATGCCAAGAGACCCAGTACTTC.

This clonotype occurred many times. The chain combines TRBV4-1 with TRBJ2-7; weak D call: TRBD1 (6 bases). This CDR3 region has 15 residues. Germline CDR1 reads MGHRA; CDR2 reads YSYEKL. The V and J ends lost 3 bases and 6 bases respectively, with 18 bases between them. The CDR3, as DNA: TGCGCCAGCAGCCAGGGCCCTTTAGGGGGTCTCGAGCAGTACTTC. This codes for CASSQGPLGGLEQYF.

Comments on this clonotype: The junction differs from germline at one of its ends, possibly a read error. The chain carries TRBV11-3 and TRBJ2-7; the D is unclear. CDR3 length: 13 residues. The V gene's germline CDR1 is SGHNT and CDR2 YENEEA. The CDR3 protein is CACSPPAGDEQYF. CDR3 sequence (DNA): TGTGCCTGCAGCCCCCCAGCAGGAGACGAGCAGTACTTC. The full variable domain, in which reference TRBV11-3 and TRBJ2-7 provide the parts outside the CDR3, is EAGVVQSPRYKIIEKKQPVAFWCNPISGHNTLYWYLQNLGQGPELLIRYENEEAVDDSQLPKDRFSAERLKGVDSTLKIQPAELGDSAVYLCACSPPAGDEQYFGPGTRLTVT.

Regarding this clonotype: The junction departs from the called germline gene at one end, perhaps through a read error. The rearrangement joins TRBV11-2 to TRBJ1-1; TRBD1 is a possible D gene (6 bases). The CDR3 loop spans 15 amino acids. Germline V gives CDR1 SGHAT, CDR2 FQNNGV. This chain's CDR3 is CASSLEGGTSTEAFF. DNA of the CDR3: TGTGCCAGCAGCTTAGAAGGGGGAACGAGCACTGAAGCTTTCTTC.

As to this clonotype: Germline is not matched at one junction end, which may reflect a read error. The chain uses TRBV10-2 and TRBJ2-2; 9 bases align to TRBD2. The CDR3 is made up of 17 amino acids. Germline CDR1 and CDR2: WSHSY and SAAADI. The CDR3 bases are TGTGCCAGCACCAAGGGAGTAGCGGGGGCCAACACCGGGGAGCTGTTTTTT. Protein: CASTKGVAGANTGELFF.

This clonotype was counted ten times or more. The gene calls are TRBV28 and TRBJ1-2; D is unresolved. Germline values: CDR1 MDHEN, CDR2 SYDVKM. The ends were cut back, 6 bases at V and 6 bases at J, with 14 bases in the middle. The CDR3 consists of 13 residues. CDR3 sequence: CASREALRDGYTF. The CDR3 bases are TGTGCCAGCAGAGAAGCCCTAAGGGATGGCTACACCTTC.

The gene calls are TRBV6-6 and TRBJ2-4, with 9 bases matching TRBD2. V was clipped by 6 bases and J by 0 bases; unmatched bases: 6. This CDR3 is built from 16 residues. The germline CDR1 and CDR2 sequences are MNHNY and SVGAGI (reference sequence). Written as DNA, the CDR3 is TGTGCCAGCAGAGGGACTAGCCGAGTAGCCAAAAACATTCAGTACTTC. Its protein is CASRGTSRVAKNIQYF.

As regards this clonotype: One junction end does not reproduce the germline sequence, and a read error may be involved. The chain employs TRBV6-2 or TRBV6-3 and TRBJ2-6; 7 bases agree with TRBD1. CDR1 and CDR2 from the germline V gene are MNHEY and SVGEGT. The CDR3 loop spans 17 amino acids. The CDR3 nucleotides are TGTGCCAGCAGCCTGGACAGGCCTGGCTCTGGGGCCAACATCCTGACTTTC. Translating gives CASSLDRPGSGANILTF.

A word on this clonotype: The CDR3 ends on some other residue instead of the conserved phenylalanine or tryptophan, so this is likely a read error. V gene TRBV11-1 combines with J gene TRBJ2-2; D might be TRBD1 or TRBD2, each matching 5 bases. The CDR3 has 15 amino acids. The germline V gene encodes CDR1 SGHAT and CDR2 FQDESV (reference sequence). Written as DNA, the CDR3 is TGTGCCAGCAGCTCGACGACAGCGAGCACCGGGGAACTGTTTTCT. Protein: CASSSTTASTGELFS.

This clonotype was observed many times. This chain connects TRBV28 to TRBJ2-5, with D perhaps TRBD1 (6 bases). The germline V and J ends were trimmed by 6 bases and 2 bases, with 22 bases remaining between them. This CDR3 has 17 residues. Germline assignment: CDR1 MDHEN and CDR2 SYDVKM. CDR3 coding DNA: TGTGCCAGCAGCCCAGGCAGGGGACCCAAAGGGCAAGAGACCCAGTACTTC. Translated, it gives CASSPGRGPKGQETQYF. The whole variable domain, filled in from reference TRBV28 and TRBJ2-5, reads DVKVTQSSRYLVKRTGEKVFLECVQDMDHENMFWYRQDPGLGLRLIYFSYDVKMKEKGDIPEGYSVSREKKERFSLILESASTNQTSMYLCASSPGRGPKGQETQYFGPGTRLLVL.

About this clonotype itself: A read error may be the cause here, since a much bigger clone is one base away. The chain couples TRBV7-9 to TRBJ1-3, with D uncertain. Germline CDR1 and CDR2: SEHNR and FQNEAQ (reference sequence). Trimming removed 4 bases from V and 1 base from J, with 5 bases in between. This CDR3 has 13 amino acids. The CDR3 DNA reads as TGTGCCAGCAGCTCACAGTCTGGAAACACCATATATTTT. Translating it yields CASSSQSGNTIYF.

In its sample, this clonotype was seen many times. The J gene is TRBJ2-1, the V gene TRBV6-5, with 11 bases aligning to TRBD2. This CDR3 contains 16 residues. Per the germline V gene, CDR1 is MNHEY and CDR2 is SVGAGI. V lost 6 bases and J lost 4; bases outside the gene matches: 8. CDR3 amino acids: CASRASGGRGYNEQFF. In DNA, the CDR3 is TGTGCCAGCAGGGCTAGCGGGGGGCGGGGTTACAATGAGCAGTTCTTC.

This clonotype has just a few counts. A much larger clone differs from this one at a single base, so this may be a read error. This chain links TRBV12-3 or TRBV12-4 with TRBJ2-7, with a possible D match to TRBD1 (6 bases). The CDR3 runs 13 residues. V lost 8 bases, J lost 2 bases, and 13 bases lay in between. The CDR3 DNA follows: TGTGCCAGCCAGCCCAACAGGGCCTACGAGCAGTACTTC. Amino acids: CASQPNRAYEQYF.

This clonotype showed up many times. The chain joins TRBV6-6 to TRBJ2-7; perhaps D is TRBD1 or TRBD2 (5 bases each). CDR3 length equals 14 residues. Germline values: CDR1 MNHNY, CDR2 SVGAGI (reference sequence). V lost 4 bases to trimming and J lost 7 bases, with 17 bases between them. In nucleotides, the CDR3 is TGTGCCAGCAGTTCCCGGGACGGAGGATGGGAGCAGTACTTC. It yields the protein CASSSRDGGWEQYF.

This clonotype was seen ten or more times. The gene calls are TRBV12-3 or TRBV12-4 and TRBJ1-2, with D maybe TRBD1 (6 bases). The CDR3 totals 14 residues. Trimming removed 0 bases at V and 9 bases at J, with 14 bases between. The CDR3 here is CASSLATDSPRYTF. The CDR3 DNA reads TGTGCCAGCAGTTTAGCGACGGACAGCCCCCGCTACACCTTC.